What follows are 15 T cell receptor beta chains derived from one specimen sequenced in a study of CD8+ T cells in alopecia areata. In each case, RNA was isolated and then reverse transcribed into cDNA as the sequencing template. The protocol was immunoSEQ multiplex PCR, while the TCRdb copy is restricted to in-frame clones and leaves out a portion. This sample has about 94,000 clones, with about two thirds found just once. The treatment denotes: oral pan-JAK inhibitor, 5-10 mg twice daily. Source: CD8+ T cells sorted from blood, taken around week 46, from a patient treated with tofacitinib. The receptors were sampled from a human donor with alopecia areata.

This clone was counted once. The rearrangement uses TRBV13 and TRBJ1-2; TRBD1 matches 10 bases. The V segment lost 4 bases and the J segment 2 bases; nucleotides outside the gene matches: 7. CDR3 length equals 16 residues. Germline assignment: CDR1 PRHDT and CDR2 FYEKMQ (reference sequence). CDR3 in amino acids: CASSSSRTGGNYGYTF. The CDR3 bases are TGTGCCAGCAGCTCTTCTAGGACAGGGGGGAACTATGGCTACACCTTC.

This clone was seen just once. The chain joins TRBV7-2 to TRBJ2-7; 11 bases align to TRBD1. The CDR3 is 14 residues long. The germline CDR1 and CDR2 sequences are SGHTA and FQGNSA. Germline trimming cut 5 bases from V and 4 bases from J; bases unmatched to any gene: 4. As DNA, the CDR3 is TGTGCCAGCAGCCCCGGGACAGGGGGGTACGAGCAGTACTTC. Translated, it gives CASSPGTGGYEQYF.

The V and J genes are TRBV29-1 and TRBJ2-3; 7 nucleotides agree with TRBD2. This CDR3 is 15 amino acids long. J was trimmed by 2 bases and V by 8 bases; bases with no gene match: 13. CDR1 SQVTM and CDR2 ANQGSEA come from the germline V gene. CDR3 nucleotides: TGCAGCTCCGCGCTGGCGGGGGATTACACAGATACGCAGTATTTT. Its protein is CSSALAGDYTDTQYF.

V gene TRBV6-1 combines with J gene TRBJ1-4, with D uncertain. The CDR3 runs 16 residues. Trimming pared 2 bases from V and 0 bases from J, leaving 10 bases between. Germline lookup yields CDR1 MNHNS and CDR2 SASEGT. The CDR3 here is CASSELMLATNEKLFF. CDR3 nucleotides: TGTGCCAGCAGTGAACTCATGCTCGCAACTAATGAAAAACTGTTTTTT.

The rearrangement uses TRBV5-5 and TRBJ2-3; D is undetermined. The V gene's germline CDR1 is SGHKS and CDR2 YYEKEE (reference sequence). V was clipped by 1 base and J by 0 bases, with 9 bases between them. This CDR3 comprises 15 residues. The DNA of the CDR3 is TGTGCCAGCAGCTTGTTTCCGGACAGCACAGATACGCAGTATTTT. This translates into CASSLFPDSTDTQYF.

The V and J genes are TRBV11-2 and TRBJ2-1; 9 bases are a match to TRBD2. The V gene end was trimmed by 2 bases and the J gene end by 8 bases; junction bases not matched to a gene: 10. This CDR3 region has 16 residues. The V gene's germline CDR1 is SGHAT and CDR2 FQNNGV. CDR3 DNA: TGTGCCAGCAGCTTATATTTGCGGGGGGGCCAGGATGAGCAGTTCTTC. Translation gives CASSLYLRGGQDEQFF.

V and J are TRBV9 and TRBJ2-7; the match to TRBD1 covers 7 bases. This CDR3 spans 14 amino acids. The trim removed 0 bases at V and 3 bases at J, leaving 3 bases unmatched. In germline, CDR1 is SGDLS, CDR2 YYNGEE. The CDR3 DNA is TGTGCCAGCAGCGTAGGACAGGGAAACTACGAGCAGTACTTC. It yields the protein CASSVGQGNYEQYF.

V and J are TRBV5-6 and TRBJ2-3; 10 bases map to TRBD2. The CDR3 has 16 residues. The V gene end was trimmed by 0 bases and the J gene end by 2 bases; junction bases not matched to a gene: 3. The germline CDR1 and CDR2 sequences are SGHDT and YYEEEE. The CDR3, as DNA: TGTGCCAGCAGCTTGGCTAGCGGGGGCCCCACAGATACGCAGTATTTT. It specifies CASSLASGGPTDTQYF.

The V call is TRBV12-5, the J call TRBJ2-1; 11 bases are a match to TRBD2. V shed 2 bases, J shed 11 bases, and the junction held 2 bases outside the gene matches. Germline assignment: CDR1 LGHNT and CDR2 FRNRAP. The CDR3 length is 13 residues. The CDR3 region is CASGLPTSGKQFF. The DNA for the CDR3 is TGTGCTAGTGGTTTGCCGACTAGCGGGAAGCAGTTCTTC.

The chain employs TRBV5-1 and TRBJ2-1; 8 bases are shared with TRBD2. From germline, CDR1 is SGHRS and CDR2 YFSETQ. V was clipped by 4 bases and J by 8 bases; unmatched bases: 8. This CDR3 spans 14 amino acids. This chain's CDR3 is CASSKGTRLDEQFF. The CDR3 DNA reads TGCGCCAGCAGCAAGGGGACTAGATTGGATGAGCAGTTCTTC.

This chain uses TRBV2 with TRBJ2-4; D perhaps matches TRBD2 (6 bases). There are 16 residues in the CDR3. Germline V gene sequence: CDR1 SNHLY, CDR2 FYNNEI. Trimming removed 3 bases from V and 0 bases from J, with 12 bases in between. CDR3 nucleotide sequence: TGTGCCAGCAGTGACCCACGCGGGGAAGCCAAAAACATTCAGTACTTC. Protein: CASSDPRGEAKNIQYF.

The V gene is TRBV4-3, the J gene TRBJ1-2; weak D call: TRBD1 (5 bases). The CDR3 length is 17 residues. With 0 bases removed from V and 4 bases from J, the gap between germline ends came to 18 bases. The germline gives CDR1 LGHNA, CDR2 YSLEER. The CDR3 reads CASSQDSGDGSIYGYTF. The CDR3 coding sequence is TGCGCCAGCAGCCAAGATAGTGGGGACGGTTCAATCTATGGCTACACCTTC.

The chain has TRBV20-1 and TRBJ2-7, with 7 bases identical to TRBD1. V was clipped by 7 bases and J by 7 bases; unmatched bases: 7. Germline CDR1 reads DFQATT; CDR2 reads SNEGSKA (reference sequence). The CDR3 extends over 11 amino acids. This chain's CDR3 is CSVGQPGEQYF. The CDR3 nucleotides read TGCAGTGTGGGACAGCCGGGAGAGCAGTACTTC.

V usage is TRBV7-3 and J usage is TRBJ1-1; D remains unclear. Germline V gives CDR1 SGHTA, CDR2 FQGTGA. There are 13 residues in the CDR3. Trimming cost V 5 bases and J 1 base, with 8 bases left between them. CDR3 in DNA: TGTGCCAGCAGCCCCGCAGGGAACACTGAAGCTTTCTTT. This codes for CASSPAGNTEAFF.

The chain carries TRBV14 and TRBJ2-3; D is uncertain. There are 13 residues in the CDR3. V lost 3 bases and J lost 5, with 9 bases in between. Germline V gene lookup returns CDR1 SGHDN and CDR2 FVKESK. Written as DNA, the CDR3 is TGTGCCAGCAGCCACTCGGCCCGAGATACGCAGTATTTT. It encodes CASSHSARDTQYF.